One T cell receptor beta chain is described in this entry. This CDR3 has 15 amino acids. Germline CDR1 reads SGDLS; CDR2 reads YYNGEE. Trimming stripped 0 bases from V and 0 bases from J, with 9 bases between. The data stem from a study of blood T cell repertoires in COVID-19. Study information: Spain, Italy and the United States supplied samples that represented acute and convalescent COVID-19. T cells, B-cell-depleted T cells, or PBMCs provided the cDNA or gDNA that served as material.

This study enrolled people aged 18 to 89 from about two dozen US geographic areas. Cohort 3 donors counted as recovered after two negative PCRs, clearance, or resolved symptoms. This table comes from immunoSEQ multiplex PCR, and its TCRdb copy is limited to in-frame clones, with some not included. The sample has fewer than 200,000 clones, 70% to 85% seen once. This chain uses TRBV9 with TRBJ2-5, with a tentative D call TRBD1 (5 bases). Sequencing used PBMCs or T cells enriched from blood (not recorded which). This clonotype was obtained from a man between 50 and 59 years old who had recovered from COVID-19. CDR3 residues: CASSVGQTYQETQYF. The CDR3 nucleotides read TGTGCCAGCAGCGTAGGACAGACTTACCAAGAGACCCAGTACTTC.